Below, 5 T cell receptor beta chains from the same sample are listed, as sequenced in a study of cytomegalovirus exposure and HLA in healthy donors. 13 Jbeta primers and 60 Vbeta primers were used for the PCR. The protocol was immunoSEQ multiplex PCR, while the TCRdb copy is restricted to in-frame clones and leaves out a portion. The sample consists of approximately 97,000 clones, roughly 80% of them appearing once. The sequenced material came from PBMCs. These TCRs come from a male donor in good health and CMV-seropositive.

In regard to this clone: At one boundary the junction diverges from the germline segment, which might be a read error. This chain connects TRBV7-9 to TRBJ2-3; D possibly corresponds to TRBD2 (5 bases). CDR1 and CDR2 from the germline V gene are SEHNR and FQNEAQ (reference sequence). There are 14 residues in the CDR3. The CDR3 coding sequence is TGTTCCAGCAGCTTAGTCGGGGGCACAGATACGCAGTATTTT. Protein product: CSSSLVGGTDTQYF.

This clone was picked up a small number of times. The chain links TRBV29-1 to TRBJ2-1, with unresolved D. The CDR3 runs to 14 residues. V dropped 4 bases and J dropped 0 bases, with 10 bases sitting between them. CDR1 and CDR2 (germline): SQVTM, ANQGSEA. The CDR3 loop is CSVVRMSSYNEQFF. CDR3 DNA sequence: TGCAGCGTTGTTCGAATGAGCTCCTACAATGAGCAGTTCTTC.

Only one count was recorded for this clone. The chain has TRBV28 and TRBJ2-5; 7 nucleotides line up with TRBD1. Trimming at V came to 5 bases and at J to 1 base, leaving 4 bases not matched to a gene. Per the germline V gene, CDR1 is MDHEN and CDR2 is SYDVKM. CDR3 length: 14 amino acids. CDR3 coding DNA: TGTGCCAGCAGTCCCGGGACAGTCCAAGAGACCCAGTACTTC. Amino acid sequence: CASSPGTVQETQYF.

This clone was counted once. V gene TRBV10-3 combines with J gene TRBJ2-5; 7 positions agree with TRBD1. The germline gives CDR1 ENHRY, CDR2 SYGVKD. The V segment lost 10 bases and the J segment 0 bases; nucleotides outside the gene matches: 11. This CDR3 has 15 amino acids. CDR3 amino acids: CASSAGTANQETQYF. The DNA of the CDR3 is TGTGCCAGCTCTGCCGGGACAGCGAACCAAGAGACCCAGTACTTC.

This chain joins TRBV9 and TRBJ1-1; no firm D call. Germline loops: CDR1 SGDLS, CDR2 YYNGEE. With 6 bases removed from V and 5 bases from J, the gap between germline ends came to 14 bases. The CDR3 has 13 residues. The CDR3 spells CASNPSGGTEAFF. The DNA for the CDR3 is TGTGCCAGCAACCCCAGTGGAGGGACTGAAGCTTTCTTT.